Following are 8 T cell receptor beta chains from one sample sequenced in a study of T cell responses to AZD1222 COVID-19 vaccine. Sequenced by immunoSEQ multiplex PCR; TCRdb stores in-frame clones only, minus some. The sample yields some 130,000 clones, roughly 89% seen once. Sequenced material: peripheral blood, taken on day 0 of AZD1222 vaccination. These receptors came from an adult in good health.

V and J are TRBV7-2 and TRBJ1-5, with D perhaps TRBD1 (6 bases). CDR1 and CDR2 from the germline V gene are SGHTA and FQGNSA. V lost 2 bases and J lost 7, with 9 bases in between. This CDR3 is built from 13 residues. Here the CDR3 reads CASSLSGDQPQHF. In DNA, the CDR3 is TGTGCCAGCAGCTTATCAGGGGACCAGCCCCAGCATTTT.

The chain is built from TRBV5-1 and TRBJ2-2; TRBD1 or TRBD2 may be the D gene (5 bases each). This CDR3 is 15 amino acids long. The germline gives CDR1 SGHRS, CDR2 YFSETQ. Trimming removed 0 bases from V and 3 bases from J, with 9 bases in between. CDR3 sequence: CASSLGGADTGELFF. In nucleotides, the CDR3 is TGCGCCAGCAGCTTGGGAGGGGCGGACACCGGGGAGCTGTTTTTT.

The chain carries TRBV15 and TRBJ2-7, with D unresolved. Trimming removed 5 bases at V and 6 bases at J, with 11 bases between. This CDR3 has 12 amino acids. CDR1 LNHNV and CDR2 YYDKDF come from the germline V gene (reference sequence). The CDR3 coding sequence is TGTGCCACCAGCGCCCTTGGTCGCGAGCAGTACTTC. Amino acids: CATSALGREQYF.

The chain joins TRBV3-1 (or the pseudogene TRBV3-2) to TRBJ2-2; tentatively, D is TRBD1 (5 bases). Germline V lookup: CDR1 LGHDT, CDR2 YNNKEL (reference sequence). The CDR3 contains 15 residues. The germline V and J ends were trimmed by 4 bases and 5 bases, with 14 bases remaining between them. CDR3 coding DNA: TGTGCCAGCAGCCTCCGCAATTCAGGGACCGGGGAGCTGTTTTTT. Translated: CASSLRNSGTGELFF.

J is TRBJ1-6 and V is TRBV5-8; 8 bases agree with TRBD1. Looked up from germline, CDR1 is SGHTS and CDR2 is YDEGEE. Losses at the gene ends were 3 bases for V and 0 bases for J; bases not matched to a gene: 8. This CDR3 has 18 residues. The CDR3 nucleotides are TGTGCCAGCAGCTCGTGGACAGGGTCGAGCTCCTATAATTCACCCCTCCACTTT. Translation: CASSSWTGSSSYNSPLHF.

The rearrangement uses TRBV7-2 and TRBJ2-1; a weak D match, TRBD2 (6 bases). The CDR3 runs to 13 residues. V lost 2 bases to trimming and J lost 9 bases, with 11 bases between them. Germline CDR1 SGHTA, CDR2 FQGNSA. The CDR3 loop reads CASSLRAGTEQFF. CDR3 in DNA: TGTGCCAGCAGCTTAAGAGCGGGTACTGAGCAGTTCTTC.

The chain couples TRBV5-1 to TRBJ1-1; tentatively, D is TRBD1 (6 bases). The CDR3 is made up of 14 amino acids. Looked up from germline, CDR1 is SGHRS and CDR2 is YFSETQ. The V gene lost 0 bases and the J gene lost 5 bases, with 11 bases spanning the gap. CDR3 sequence reads: CASSLETQGTEAFF. The CDR3 DNA follows: TGCGCCAGCAGCTTGGAAACACAGGGAACTGAAGCTTTCTTT.

The CDR3 here is CASSAPRTSTGELFF. The CDR3 nucleotides are TGTGCCAGCAGTGCCCCCAGGACGTCTACCGGGGAGCTGTTTTTT. The chain has TRBV6-2 or TRBV6-3 and TRBJ2-2, with D unresolved. V shed 5 bases and J shed 5 bases, with 15 bases lying between them. The CDR3 length is 15 residues. Germline V gene sequence: CDR1 MNHEY, CDR2 SVGEGT.